The 29 T cell receptor beta chains in this list originate from one sample, sequenced in a study of T cell responses to AZD1222 COVID-19 vaccine. Using immunoSEQ multiplex PCR, the repertoire was profiled, and TCRdb retains in-frame clones only, with some absent. The sample contains some 58,000 clones, over 70% of which appear only once. Material: peripheral blood, obtained on day 0 of AZD1222 vaccination. These receptors all come from an adult in good health.

The chain employs TRBV28 and TRBJ2-7; 10 nucleotides match TRBD1. The CDR3 is made up of 15 amino acids. CDR1 and CDR2 from the germline V gene are MDHEN and SYDVKM. V shed 6 bases, J shed 6 bases, and the junction held 11 bases outside the gene matches. CDR3: CASRVGTGAFGEQYF. As DNA, the CDR3 is TGTGCCAGCAGAGTTGGGACAGGGGCGTTCGGCGAGCAGTACTTC.

This clone was recorded a few times. V usage is TRBV7-9 and J usage is TRBJ1-2; D ambiguous. CDR3 length equals 13 residues. Germline V gene lookup returns CDR1 SEHNR and CDR2 FQNEAQ (reference sequence). The germline V and J ends were trimmed by 5 bases and 2 bases, with 9 bases remaining between them. In DNA, the CDR3 is TGTGCCAGCAGCCACACAACCAACTATGGCTACACCTTC. Translation gives CASSHTTNYGYTF.

V usage is TRBV12-3 or TRBV12-4 and J usage is TRBJ1-2, with D possibly being TRBD1 (6 bases). V lost 6 bases, J lost 3 bases, and 8 bases lay in between. The CDR3 has 12 amino acids. DNA for the CDR3: TGTGCCAGCAGAGAGGGGGACTATGGCTACACCTTC. The encoded protein is CASREGDYGYTF.

This CDR3 is CASSPRMNTEAFF. The CDR3 nucleotides are TGTGCCAGCTCACCACGTATGAACACTGAAGCTTTCTTT. The chain uses TRBV18 and TRBJ1-1; D remains unclear. V gave up 1 base and J gave up 0 bases, with 3 bases separating them. Germline lookup yields CDR1 KGHSH and CDR2 LQKENI. CDR3 length equals 13 residues.

The chain combines TRBV9 with TRBJ2-7, with 8 bases identical to TRBD2. Germline CDR1 and CDR2: SGDLS and YYNGEE. The J segment lost 2 bases and the V segment lost 0 bases, leaving 7 bases of the junction unmatched. The CDR3 runs 16 residues. CDR3 sequence reads: CASSVGPSGSTYEQYF. DNA for the CDR3: TGTGCCAGCAGCGTAGGGCCTAGCGGGTCTACCTACGAGCAGTACTTC.

J is TRBJ2-7 and V is TRBV30; 8 bases are a match to TRBD2. The CDR3 has 14 amino acids. Germline trimming cut 0 bases from V and 5 bases from J; bases unmatched to any gene: 6. Germline assignment: CDR1 GTSNPN and CDR2 SVGIG (reference sequence). CDR3 DNA sequence: TGTGCCTGGAGTGTACAGCGGGGGCATCACGAGCAGTACTTC. Its translation: CAWSVQRGHHEQYF.

V is TRBV19 and J is TRBJ1-6; D gene uncertain. Germline-derived CDR1 and CDR2 are LNHDA and SQIVND (reference sequence). The V end lost 2 bases, the J end lost 9 bases, and 11 bases lay between the germline ends. This CDR3 region has 14 residues. Here the CDR3 DNA reads TGTGCCAGTAGTATAAGTGTGTCGTCTTCACCCCTCCACTTT. Translated: CASSISVSSSPLHF. The full variable domain, rest sourced from reference TRBV19 and TRBJ1-6, is DGGITQSPKYLFRKEGQNVTLSCEQNLNHDAMYWYRQDPGQGLRLIYYSQIVNDFQKGDIAEGYSVSREKKESFPLTVTSAQKNPTAFYLCASSISVSSSPLHFGNGTRLTVT.

The genes are TRBV28 and TRBJ1-2; 8 positions agree with TRBD1. The CDR3 length is 14 residues. The J segment lost 8 bases and the V segment lost 3 bases, leaving 8 bases of the junction unmatched. Germline V gene lookup returns CDR1 MDHEN and CDR2 SYDVKM. The CDR3 spells CASSLPQGAKGYTF. As DNA, the CDR3 is TGTGCCAGCAGTTTGCCCCAGGGGGCGAAGGGCTACACCTTC.

The rearrangement joins TRBV10-3 to TRBJ1-5, with D unresolved. Deletions cut 0 bases from V and 0 bases from J, with 6 bases between. The CDR3 covers 15 residues. Germline CDR1 and CDR2: ENHRY and SYGVKD. Here the CDR3 reads CAISESEFSNQPQHF. As DNA, the CDR3 is TGTGCCATCAGTGAGTCGGAATTTAGCAATCAGCCCCAGCATTTT.

J is TRBJ2-5 and V is TRBV29-1; D not certain. Trimming removed 5 bases at V and 6 bases at J, with 13 bases between. Germline CDR1 and CDR2: SQVTM and ANQGSEA. The CDR3 consists of 12 residues. In DNA form, the CDR3 reads TGCAGCGTTATTGGCTCTGTTAAGACCCAGTACTTC. Its protein is CSVIGSVKTQYF.

The V gene is TRBV11-1, the J gene TRBJ2-7, with 7 nucleotides matching TRBD2. Germline CDR1 is SGHAT and CDR2 is FQDESV (reference sequence). The CDR3 covers 15 residues. V shed 2 bases, J shed 3 bases, and the junction held 7 bases outside the gene matches. The CDR3 here is CASSLRSSGNYEQYF. In DNA form, the CDR3 reads TGTGCCAGCAGCTTAAGGTCTAGCGGCAACTACGAGCAGTACTTC.

This rearrangement joins TRBV7-9 to TRBJ2-7; 10 positions agree with TRBD1. This CDR3 is 15 amino acids long. Germline V CDR1 and CDR2: SEHNR, FQNEAQ (reference sequence). Trimming at V came to 5 bases and at J to 2 bases, leaving 6 bases not matched to a gene. The CDR3 here is CASSRTGTGAYEQYF. The DNA of the CDR3 is TGTGCCAGCAGCAGGACCGGGACAGGGGCCTACGAGCAGTACTTC.

This rearrangement joins TRBV7-9 to TRBJ2-1; D not certain. The V end was cut by 5 bases, the J end by 4 bases, with 9 bases between. CDR3 length equals 13 residues. Germline CDR1 and CDR2: SEHNR and FQNEAQ (reference sequence). The CDR3 is CASSLNSYNEQFF. The CDR3 DNA reads TGTGCCAGCAGCCTTAATAGTTACAATGAGCAGTTCTTC. The full variable domain, rest sourced from reference TRBV7-9 and TRBJ2-1, is DTGVSQNPRHKITKRGQNVTFRCDPISEHNRLYWYRQTLGQGPEFLTYFQNEAQLEKSRLLSDRFSAERPKGSFSTLEIQRTEQGDSAMYLCASSLNSYNEQFFGPGTRLTVL.

The rearrangement links TRBV7-9 to TRBJ2-1, with TRBD2 identical over 13 bases. CDR3 length equals 15 residues. Trimming cost V 5 bases and J 7 bases; bases outside gene matches: 5. CDR1 is SEHNR, CDR2 FQNEAQ, per germline (reference sequence). CDR3 nucleotides: TGTGCCAGCAGCCAGGGACTAGCGGGACTGAATGAGCAGTTCTTC. As protein: CASSQGLAGLNEQFF.

The chain couples TRBV24-1 to TRBJ1-2; 7 bases align to TRBD1. This CDR3 contains 14 residues. Germline-derived CDR1 and CDR2 are KGHDR and SFDVKD. The J segment lost 4 bases and the V segment lost 4 bases, leaving 5 bases of the junction unmatched. CDR3 sequence (DNA): TGTGCCACCAGTGACTCGACAGGGTTCTATGGCTACACCTTC. It yields the protein CATSDSTGFYGYTF.

In its sample, this clone was seen once. The gene calls are TRBV5-1 and TRBJ1-4, with a possible D match to TRBD1 (6 bases). The V and J ends lost 4 bases and 8 bases respectively, with 15 bases between them. This CDR3 is 14 amino acids long. From germline, CDR1 is SGHRS and CDR2 YFSETQ. The CDR3 region is CASSPETGREKLFF. CDR3 DNA: TGCGCCAGCAGCCCCGAAACAGGGAGAGAAAAACTGTTTTTT.

The gene calls are TRBV7-2 and TRBJ1-3, with unresolved D. Per germline, CDR1 SGHTA and CDR2 FQGNSA. This CDR3 has 15 amino acids. The ends were cut back, 1 base at V and 4 bases at J, with 11 bases in the middle. Here the CDR3 reads CASSLDSRTGNTIYF. CDR3 sequence (DNA): TGTGCCAGCAGCTTAGACAGCCGTACCGGAAACACCATATATTTT. The variable domain in full, with the rest retrieved from reference TRBV7-2 and TRBJ1-3, is GAGVSQSPSNKVTEKGKDVELRCDPISGHTALYWYRQSLGQGLEFLIYFQGNSAPDKSGLPSDRFSAERTGGSVSTLTIQRTQQEDSAVYLCASSLDSRTGNTIYFGEGSWLTVV.

The rearrangement links TRBV7-9 to TRBJ1-5, with no clear D. This CDR3 is built from 15 residues. Germline lookup yields CDR1 SEHNR and CDR2 FQNEAQ (reference sequence). V shed 1 base and J shed 0 bases, with 7 bases lying between them. CDR3 in DNA: TGTGCCAGCAGCTTAGGTGGTGTTAGCAATCAGCCCCAGCATTTT. Residues: CASSLGGVSNQPQHF.

The chain uses TRBV12-3 or TRBV12-4 and TRBJ1-1, with D perhaps TRBD1 (6 bases). The V end was cut by 5 bases, the J end by 6 bases, with 13 bases between. CDR3 length equals 13 residues. CDR3 protein: CASSVQGWAEAFF. The CDR3 DNA is TGTGCCAGCAGTGTACAGGGTTGGGCTGAAGCTTTCTTT.

The gene calls are TRBV7-9 and TRBJ1-4, with unresolved D. This CDR3 region has 14 residues. Trimming took off 3 bases at V and 4 bases at J, with 9 bases between the two ends. Germline V gene sequence: CDR1 SEHNR, CDR2 FQNEAQ (reference sequence). The CDR3: CASSLPGFNEKLFF. Here the CDR3 DNA reads TGTGCCAGCAGCTTGCCCGGATTTAATGAAAAACTGTTTTTT.

The chain joins TRBV14 to TRBJ1-2; D is unclear. Trimming left V 1 base short and J 0 bases short, with 6 bases between. Germline-derived CDR1 and CDR2 are SGHDN and FVKESK. This CDR3 has 14 residues. The CDR3 protein is CASSQVHTNYGYTF. The DNA of the CDR3 is TGTGCCAGCAGCCAAGTCCACACTAACTATGGCTACACCTTC. The whole variable domain, filled in from reference TRBV14 and TRBJ1-2, reads EAGVTQFPSHSVIEKGQTVTLRCDPISGHDNLYWYRRVMGKEIKFLLHFVKESKQDESGMPNNRFLAERTGGTYSTLKVQPAELEDSGVYFCASSQVHTNYGYTFGSGTRLTVV.

V is TRBV4-1 and J is TRBJ1-2, with 12 bases lining up with TRBD1. Germline CDR1 and CDR2: MGHRA and YSYEKL. Trimming cost V 4 bases and J 7 bases; bases outside gene matches: 7. The CDR3 length is 15 residues. The CDR3 bases are TGCGCCAGCAGCCCTTTCCGGGACAGGGGGCTTGGCTACACCTTC. Its translation is CASSPFRDRGLGYTF.

V is TRBV5-1 and J is TRBJ2-2; no clear D. The CDR3 spans 16 residues. Germline CDR1 and CDR2: SGHRS and YFSETQ. Trimming removed 2 bases at V and 0 bases at J, with 11 bases between. CDR3 in amino acids: CASSFPDGANTGELFF. For the CDR3, the DNA is TGCGCCAGCAGCTTCCCGGACGGCGCGAACACCGGGGAGCTGTTTTTT.

The chain combines TRBV5-8 with TRBJ2-7; D uncertain. The V end was cut by 4 bases, the J end by 0 bases, with 8 bases between. Germline CDR1 SGHTS, CDR2 YDEGEE. The CDR3 runs to 13 residues. In nucleotides, the CDR3 is TGTGCCAGCAGCCCGACTTACTCCTACGAGCAGTACTTC. It yields the protein CASSPTYSYEQYF.

This sequence joins TRBV27 and TRBJ2-2; D is unresolved. Trimming removed 6 bases from V and 4 bases from J, with 3 bases in between. The CDR3 contains 11 residues. CDR1 and CDR2 (germline): MNHEY, SMNVEV (reference sequence). CDR3 in DNA: TGTGCCAGCAGATCCACCGGGGAGCTGTTTTTT. Translation gives CASRSTGELFF.

The chain employs TRBV18 and TRBJ2-7; tentatively, D is TRBD1 (5 bases). Germline V gives CDR1 KGHSH, CDR2 LQKENI. V shed 0 bases and J shed 5 bases, with 8 bases lying between them. The CDR3 length is 13 residues. DNA for the CDR3: TGTGCCAGCTCACCACCGCAGGGAAACGAGCAGTACTTC. This translates into CASSPPQGNEQYF.

The chain uses TRBV5-1 and TRBJ2-1; 13 bases fit TRBD2. V was pared by 3 bases and J by 4 bases, with 7 bases of the junction left unmatched. CDR1 and CDR2 from the germline V gene are SGHRS and YFSETQ. The CDR3 is 17 residues long. CDR3 sequence: CASSWPGLAGSYNEQFF. CDR3 bases: TGCGCCAGCAGCTGGCCGGGACTAGCGGGATCATACAATGAGCAGTTCTTC.

The V call is TRBV7-9, the J call TRBJ2-1; 9 positions match TRBD2. The CDR3 sequence is 15 residues long. Trimming at V came to 6 bases and at J to 8 bases, leaving 11 bases not matched to a gene. The germline gives CDR1 SEHNR, CDR2 FQNEAQ (reference sequence). For the CDR3, the DNA is TGTGCCAGCAGTCATAGCGGGAGTCTAGGGGATGAGCAGTTCTTC. This sequence encodes CASSHSGSLGDEQFF.

The chain couples TRBV10-1 to TRBJ2-1, with TRBD2 matching over 7 bases. V gave up 3 bases and J gave up 13 bases; unmatched junction bases: 12. This CDR3 is 14 amino acids long. CDR1 is WNHNN and CDR2 is SYGVQD in the germline V gene (reference sequence). This CDR3 is CASSEDGRLGGQFF. For the CDR3, the DNA is TGCGCCAGCAGTGAAGACGGGAGGCTTGGCGGACAGTTCTTC.